The next 26 T cell receptor beta chains were all read from a single sample in a study of T cell clonality in common variable immunodeficiency. The table came from immunoSEQ multiplex PCR; TCRdb's copy has only in-frame clones and leaves some out. The specimen has fewer than 60,000 clones, none found just once. Source material: peripheral blood mononuclear cells. These receptors were collected from a person between 18 and 75 years old in good health.

This clone came up many times. Sequencing ends 3 residues short of the CDR3 end; the germline J gene provides the rest. The V gene is TRBV7-3, the J gene TRBJ1-1; D is undetermined. This CDR3 contains 13 residues. Germline values: CDR1 SGHTA, CDR2 FQGTGA. The germline V and J ends were trimmed by 2 bases and 1 base, with 5 bases remaining between them. The sequenced CDR3 bases are TGTGCCAGCAGCTTATTGGCGAACACTGAA. Protein product: CASSLLANTE. The CDR3 reads in full as CASSLLANTEAFF.

This clone was counted many times. The read finishes 3 residues shy of the CDR3 end, and the germline J gene is used to complete it. The J gene is TRBJ1-5, the V gene TRBV15; D call uncertain. Germline assignment: CDR1 LNHNV and CDR2 YYDKDF (reference sequence). Trimming took 0 bases from V and 0 from J, leaving 6 bases between them. The CDR3 contains 15 residues. The DNA read from the CDR3 is TGTGCCACCAGCAGAGAGCGGATTAGCAATCAGCCC. Translated, it gives CATSRERISNQP. The whole CDR3 region reads CATSRERISNQPQHF.

This clone turned up a few times. The read comes to an end 3 residues before the CDR3 does, leaving the germline J gene to fill in the end. The rearrangement uses TRBV7-3 and TRBJ1-2; D gene ambiguous. The CDR3 is made up of 16 amino acids. Germline CDR1 SGHTA, CDR2 FQGTGA. The CDR3: CASSLTASGSTDTYTF. The covered CDR3 bases are TGTGCCAGCAGCTTAACGGCTAGCGGAAGCACAGATACC.

In this sample, this clone turned up many times. The CDR3 end lies 3 residues beyond the end of the read and is filled in from the germline J gene. The rearrangement links TRBV19 to TRBJ2-3; the D is unclear. The CDR3 runs 13 residues. Trimming took 4 bases from V and 1 from J, leaving 6 bases between them. Looked up from germline, CDR1 is LNHDA and CDR2 is SQIVND (reference sequence). This CDR3 reads CASSSTGTDTQYF. The CDR3 bases that were read are TGTGCCAGTAGTAGTACAGGCACAGATACG.

This clone was seen at least ten times. The CDR3 is cut off 3 residues early in the read; its end comes from the germline J gene. The rearrangement joins TRBV10-1 to TRBJ2-7; a weak D match, TRBD1 (5 bases). Trimming took 2 bases from V and 5 from J, leaving 10 bases between them. The germline CDR1 and CDR2 sequences are WNHNN and SYGVQD (reference sequence). This CDR3 is 13 amino acids long. The CDR3 protein is CASSENRPNEQYF. The DNA read from the CDR3 is TGCGCCAGCAGTGAGAACAGGCCCAACGAG.

This clone was counted many times. Read coverage stops 3 residues before the CDR3 terminus; the germline J gene supplies the remainder. The chain combines TRBV30 with TRBJ1-4; D remains ambiguous. V lost 5 bases and J lost 6, with 10 bases in between. The CDR3 runs 12 residues. Germline values: CDR1 GTSNPN, CDR2 SVGIG (reference sequence). This chain's CDR3 is CAWGNNDEKLFF. CDR3 DNA, as far as it was read: TGTGCCTGGGGCAATAACGATGAAAAA.

This clone was counted at least ten times. The read ends 3 residues before the CDR3 terminus; that terminus is restored from the germline J gene. The chain employs TRBV10-3 and TRBJ2-7; TRBD2 might be the D (5 bases). V dropped 6 bases and J dropped 6 bases, with 12 bases sitting between them. CDR3 length equals 12 residues. CDR1 is ENHRY, CDR2 SYGVKD, per germline. This CDR3 is CAISGESSEQYF. The CDR3 DNA, read in part, is TGTGCCATCAGCGGGGAATCGAGCGAG.

Ten or more counts support this clone. The sequence runs out 3 residues before the end of the CDR3; the remainder is reconstructed from the germline J gene. This chain joins TRBV30 and TRBJ1-5; tentative D call: TRBD1 (5 bases). Germline V CDR1 and CDR2: GTSNPN, SVGIG (reference sequence). The CDR3 extends over 13 amino acids. V was trimmed by 1 base and J by 4 bases, leaving 8 bases between them. The CDR3 is CAWSGTYNQPQHF. The sequenced CDR3 bases are TGTGCCTGGAGTGGGACATATAATCAGCCC.

This clone was found many times. The read finishes 3 residues shy of the CDR3 end, and the germline J gene is used to complete it. V is TRBV10-3 and J is TRBJ2-5; TRBD1 matches 8 bases. The germline CDR1 and CDR2 sequences are ENHRY and SYGVKD. V trimming: 4 bases; J trimming: 4 bases; junction bases outside the gene matches: 8. CDR3 length: 15 amino acids. CDR3 DNA, as far as it was read: TGTGCCATCAGTGGTGGACAGGGAATAACAGAGACC. It is translated as CAISGGQGITET. The full CDR3 protein is CAISGGQGITETQYF.

Points on this clone: The read ends 3 residues early relative to the CDR3; the germline J gene fills the gap. The chain recombines TRBV19 with TRBJ2-7, with a tentative D call TRBD1 (6 bases). CDR3 size: 14 residues. Trimming left V 6 bases short and J 0 bases short, with 12 bases between. CDR1 is LNHDA, CDR2 SQIVND, per germline (reference sequence). CDR3 loop: CASRTDSSSYEQYF. CDR3 DNA (partial): TGTGCCAGTAGGACGGACAGTAGCTCCTACGAG.

In this sample, this clone turned up many times. The read falls 3 residues short of the CDR3 end, and the missing part is taken from the germline J gene. The rearrangement links TRBV30 to TRBJ1-3; D may be TRBD1 (5 bases). Between the trimmed V and J ends, which lost 3 bases and 0 bases, there was a span of 6 bases. There are 13 residues in the CDR3. Germline V gives CDR1 GTSNPN, CDR2 SVGIG (reference sequence). CDR3 bases read: TGTGCCTGGAGCGACAGCTCTGGAAACACC. Amino acids: CAWSDSSGNT. The CDR3 as a whole reads CAWSDSSGNTIYF. Full variable domain (missing parts from reference TRBV30 and TRBJ1-3): SQTIHQWPATLVQPVGSPLSLECTVEGTSNPNLYWYRQAAGRGLQLLFYSVGIGQISSEVPQNLSASRPQDRQFILSSKKLLLSDSGFYLCAWSDSSGNTIYFGEGSWLTVV.

Turning to this clone: Read sequence stops 3 residues before the CDR3 end, and the germline J gene provides the missing end. The gene calls are TRBV5-1 and TRBJ2-5, with 7 bases matching TRBD1. The germline V gene has CDR1 SGHRS and CDR2 YFSETQ. Trimming at V came to 2 bases and at J to 1 base, leaving 5 bases not matched to a gene. This CDR3 region has 15 residues. CDR3 residues: CASSFRSGGQETQYF. The CDR3 DNA, read in part, is TGCGCCAGCAGCTTCCGATCAGGGGGCCAAGAGACC.

This clone came up many times. The covered CDR3 bases are TGTGCCAGCAGCCGGGACTGGTCTAGTGACAATGAG. Its protein product is CASSRDWSSDNE. The full CDR3 reads CASSRDWSSDNEQFF. The genes are TRBV6-4 and TRBJ2-1, with TRBD2 as a possible D gene (6 bases). Read sequence stops 3 residues before the CDR3 end, and the germline J gene provides the missing end. V dropped 6 bases and J dropped 5 bases, with 17 bases sitting between them. The length of the CDR3 is 15 residues. Looked up from germline, CDR1 is MRHNA and CDR2 is SNTAGT.

There are many counts of this clone. The read is 3 residues too short to cover the CDR3 end, so that end is filled in from the germline J gene. This chain joins TRBV19 and TRBJ2-7; 8 nucleotides line up with TRBD1. CDR3 size: 15 residues. V lost 3 bases and J lost 5; bases outside the gene matches: 9. CDR1 and CDR2 (germline): LNHDA, SQIVND (reference sequence). CDR3: CASSIGQGGVHEQYF. The CDR3 DNA, read in part, is TGTGCCAGTAGTATCGGACAGGGCGGAGTACACGAG.

This clone was detected many times. The CDR3 extends 3 residues past the end of the read, so its final part is completed from the germline J gene. The V gene is TRBV12-3 or TRBV12-4, the J gene TRBJ2-1, with 8 bases that match TRBD2. The CDR3 totals 14 residues. V gave up 6 bases and J gave up 8 bases; unmatched junction bases: 9. CDR3 bases read: TGTGCCAGCAGCCCCAAGCGGGAGACCCATGAG. Translated: CASSPKRETHE. In full, the CDR3 reads CASSPKRETHEQFF.

This clone has a handful of counts. The CDR3 here is CASSFLTGELFF. The sequenced part of the CDR3 DNA is TGTGCCAGCAGCTTTCTTACCGGGGAG. This chain connects TRBV11-2 to TRBJ2-2, with D hard to call. The read gets to within 3 residues of the CDR3 end, and the germline J gene fills in the rest. This CDR3 is built from 12 residues. The V end lost 3 bases, the J end lost 5 bases, and 4 bases lay between the germline ends. Per the germline V gene, CDR1 is SGHAT and CDR2 is FQNNGV.

This clone was observed many times. The CDR3 end is not reached by the read, which stops 3 residues before it; the germline J gene fills it in. The V call is TRBV18, the J call TRBJ1-1; D is ambiguous. V was pared by 3 bases and J by 3 bases, with 11 bases between. Germline lookup yields CDR1 KGHSH and CDR2 LQKENI. The CDR3 length is 14 residues. CDR3 in amino acids: CASSPSSSDTEAFF. Incomplete CDR3 DNA: TGTGCCAGCTCACCTAGTTCTTCGGACACTGAA.

A few counts support this clone. The read ends 3 residues shy of where the CDR3 ends; the end is completed using the germline J gene. This chain connects TRBV19 to TRBJ2-3, with D tentatively TRBD1 (8 bases). The CDR3 has 13 residues. Germline loops: CDR1 LNHDA, CDR2 SQIVND (reference sequence). The DNA read from the CDR3 is TGTGCCAGTGGAACGACAGGGGAGGGGACG. Translating gives CASGTTGEGT. In full, the CDR3 is CASGTTGEGTQYF.

This clone was found many times. The CDR3 extends 3 residues past the end of the read, so its final part is completed from the germline J gene. The J gene is TRBJ1-4, the V gene TRBV19; maybe TRBD1 (6 bases). V was trimmed by 5 bases and J by 6 bases, leaving 16 bases between them. Germline V gives CDR1 LNHDA, CDR2 SQIVND (reference sequence). CDR3 length equals 15 residues. The covered CDR3 bases are TGTGCCAGTAGTCTTGGACAGTCCCGACATGAAAAA. This encodes CASSLGQSRHEK. The entire CDR3 sequence reads CASSLGQSRHEKLFF.

This clone was counted ten times or more. The missing CDR3 end, 3 residues past where the read stops, is filled in from the germline J gene. The chain is built from TRBV28 and TRBJ1-1; D is undetermined. The CDR3 runs to 15 residues. Germline V gene sequence: CDR1 MDHEN, CDR2 SYDVKM. The CDR3 here is CASSQFTSGSKEAFF. Partial CDR3 DNA: TGTGCCAGCAGTCAATTCACCTCCGGGTCAAAGGAA.

This clone showed up many times. The read finishes 3 residues shy of the CDR3 end, and the germline J gene is used to complete it. The J gene is TRBJ1-2, the V gene TRBV7-3; weak D call: TRBD1 (5 bases). V was shortened by 2 bases and J by 6 bases, with 13 bases between the two germline ends. Germline-derived CDR1 and CDR2 are SGHTA and FQGTGA. The CDR3 has 14 amino acids. CDR3 amino acids: CASSLQGGSDGYTF. Partial CDR3 DNA: TGTGCCAGCAGCTTACAGGGAGGTTCGGATGGC. Together with reference TRBV7-3 and TRBJ1-2, the CDR3 gives the full variable domain: GAGVSQTPSNKVTEKGKYVELRCDPISGHTALYWYRQSLGQGPEFLIYFQGTGAADDSGLPNDRFFAVRPEGSVSTLKIQRTERGDSAVYLCASSLQGGSDGYTFGSGTRLTVV.

The table lists this clone with many counts. Read sequence stops 3 residues before the CDR3 end, and the germline J gene provides the missing end. The J gene is TRBJ2-7, the V gene TRBV18; 8 nucleotides align to TRBD1. Germline trimming cut 3 bases from V and 4 bases from J; bases unmatched to any gene: 2. Germline loops: CDR1 KGHSH, CDR2 LQKENI. The CDR3 runs to 13 residues. CDR3 amino acids: CASSPGQDYEQYF. The sequenced part of the CDR3 DNA is TGTGCCAGCTCACCGGGACAGGATTACGAG.

This clone occurred many times. The sequence runs out 3 residues before the end of the CDR3; the remainder is reconstructed from the germline J gene. The chain carries TRBV6-1 and TRBJ2-5; tentatively, D is TRBD2 (6 bases). The germline V gene encodes CDR1 MNHNS and CDR2 SASEGT. This CDR3 comprises 14 residues. V was trimmed by 1 base and J by 5 bases, leaving 11 bases between them. Here the CDR3 reads CASSEGVAAETQYF. The CDR3 bases that were read are TGTGCCAGCAGTGAAGGGGTAGCGGCGGAGACC.

In its sample, this clone was seen many times. CDR3 loop: CASSWHLAGAAKNIQYF. The CDR3 DNA, read in part, is TGTGCCAGCAGTTGGCACTTAGCAGGGGCCGCCAAAAACATT. V and J are TRBV12-3 or TRBV12-4 and TRBJ2-4, with a tentative D call TRBD1 (6 bases). The missing CDR3 end, 3 residues past where the read stops, is filled in from the germline J gene. The CDR3 contains 17 residues. V was shortened by 4 bases and J by 1 base, with 17 bases between the two germline ends.

This clone was seen at least ten times. The read ends 3 residues shy of where the CDR3 ends; the end is completed using the germline J gene. The chain has TRBV20-1 and TRBJ1-2; D might be TRBD1 (6 bases). V was shortened by 3 bases and J by 4 bases, with 15 bases between the two germline ends. There are 14 residues in the CDR3. Germline values: CDR1 DFQATT, CDR2 SNEGSKA (reference sequence). CDR3 sequence: CSARGAGETYGYTF. The sequenced part of the CDR3 DNA is TGCAGTGCTAGGGGGGCAGGAGAAACCTATGGC.

The table lists this clone with many counts. The read stops 3 residues short of the end of the CDR3; the missing end is completed from the germline J gene. This chain connects TRBV20-1 to TRBJ2-1; D perhaps matches TRBD1 (5 bases). Germline V CDR1 and CDR2: DFQATT, SNEGSKA (reference sequence). This CDR3 contains 14 residues. Trimming cost V 4 bases and J 4 bases, with 14 bases left between them. The CDR3 protein is CSATFPGRYNEQFF. The part of the CDR3 DNA that was read is TGCAGTGCTACGTTCCCAGGGCGTTACAATGAG.